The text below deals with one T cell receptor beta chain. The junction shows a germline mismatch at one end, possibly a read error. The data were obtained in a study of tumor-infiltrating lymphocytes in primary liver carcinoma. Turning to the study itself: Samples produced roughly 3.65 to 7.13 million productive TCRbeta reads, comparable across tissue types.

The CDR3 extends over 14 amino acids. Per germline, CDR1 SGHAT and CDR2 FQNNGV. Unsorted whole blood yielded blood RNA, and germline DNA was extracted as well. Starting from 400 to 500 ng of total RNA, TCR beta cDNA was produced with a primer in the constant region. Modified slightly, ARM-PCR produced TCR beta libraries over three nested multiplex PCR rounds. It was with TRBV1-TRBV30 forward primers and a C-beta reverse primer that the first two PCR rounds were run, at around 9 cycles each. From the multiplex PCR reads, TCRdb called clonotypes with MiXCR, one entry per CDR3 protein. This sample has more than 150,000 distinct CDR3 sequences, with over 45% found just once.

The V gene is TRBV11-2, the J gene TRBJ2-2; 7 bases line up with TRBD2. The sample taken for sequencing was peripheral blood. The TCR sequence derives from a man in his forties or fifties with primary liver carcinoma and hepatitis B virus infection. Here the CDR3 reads CAGSSSGGTGELFF. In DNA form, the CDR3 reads TGTGCCGGCAGTTCTAGCGGAGGGACGGGGGAGCTGTTTTTT. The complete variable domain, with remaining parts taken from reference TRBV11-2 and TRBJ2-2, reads EAGVAQSPRYKIIEKRQSVAFWCNPISGHATLYWYQQILGQGPKLLIQFQNNGVVDDSQLPKDRFSAERLKGVDSTLKIQPAKLEDSAVYLCAGSSSGGTGELFFGEGSRLTVL.